The present entry profiles one TCR beta chain with its context. Germline V gene data show CDR1 as MGHRA and CDR2 as YSYEKL. The CDR3 runs 13 residues. The V segment lost 5 bases and the J segment 4 bases; nucleotides outside the gene matches: 4. In the naive CD8 group, cells lacked CD45RO and were positively selected for CCR7, so terminally differentiated effector memory CD45RA+ cells were left out. Each sample came from a Caucasian adult donor living in Nashville, Tennessee. This entry belongs to a study of shared clonotypes between healthy human individuals. Some clones are missing from TCRdb's copy, which holds only in-frame ones; the method was immunoSEQ multiplex PCR. The sample holds millions of clones, approximately 95% seen once.

This clonotype was obtained from a man aged 18 to 35 in good health. The J gene is TRBJ1-2, the V gene TRBV4-1, with 7 nucleotides matching TRBD1. The source material was naive CD8+ T cells sorted from blood. The CDR3, as DNA: TGCGCCAGCAGCGGCGGGACAGCCTATGGCTACACCTTC. It codes for CASSGGTAYGYTF.